This TCR beta chain is drawn from a study of technical replicates of blood from a few donors. Clones were read by immunoSEQ multiplex PCR, and TCRdb kept only the in-frame ones, dropping some. The table shows 55,000 to 80,000 clones, with approximately 90% occurring only once. The source is a human donor in good health. Sequencing was carried out using T cells isolated from PBMCs.

CDR3 sequence: CASSLAGVGYNEQFF. The CDR3 nucleotides are TGTGCCAGCAGCCTAGCGGGAGTGGGATACAATGAGCAGTTCTTC. This chain links TRBV11-3 with TRBJ2-1, with 10 bases matching TRBD2. The CDR3 is 15 residues long. V trimming: 5 bases; J trimming: 4 bases; junction bases outside the gene matches: 5. Germline CDR1 is SGHNT and CDR2 is YENEEA.